This T cell receptor (beta chain) was captured by sequencing in a study of technical replicates of blood from a handful of donors. This CDR3 spans 13 amino acids. In germline, CDR1 is SGHVS, CDR2 FQNEAQ. Trimming removed 5 bases from V and 8 bases from J, with 12 bases in between. Assay: immunoSEQ multiplex PCR; the TCRdb copy retains only in-frame clones and omits some. The sample has more than 55,000 clones; 80% to 95% are singletons. This TCR derives from a human donor in good health. Some clones in this sample may be carry-over from other donors' samples. Sequenced input: PBMCs. The rearrangement links TRBV7-8 to TRBJ1-4; a possible D gene is TRBD1 (6 bases). For the CDR3, the DNA is TGTGCCAGCAGCCTCCGGACAGAGGAAAAACTGTTTTTT. It yields the protein CASSLRTEEKLFF. Variable domain in full (rest from reference TRBV7-8 and TRBJ1-4): GAGVSQSPRYKVAKRGQDVALRCDPISGHVSLFWYQQALGQGPEFLTYFQNEAQLDKSGLPSDRFFAERPEGSVSTLKIQRTQQEDSAVYLCASSLRTEEKLFFGSGTQLSVL.